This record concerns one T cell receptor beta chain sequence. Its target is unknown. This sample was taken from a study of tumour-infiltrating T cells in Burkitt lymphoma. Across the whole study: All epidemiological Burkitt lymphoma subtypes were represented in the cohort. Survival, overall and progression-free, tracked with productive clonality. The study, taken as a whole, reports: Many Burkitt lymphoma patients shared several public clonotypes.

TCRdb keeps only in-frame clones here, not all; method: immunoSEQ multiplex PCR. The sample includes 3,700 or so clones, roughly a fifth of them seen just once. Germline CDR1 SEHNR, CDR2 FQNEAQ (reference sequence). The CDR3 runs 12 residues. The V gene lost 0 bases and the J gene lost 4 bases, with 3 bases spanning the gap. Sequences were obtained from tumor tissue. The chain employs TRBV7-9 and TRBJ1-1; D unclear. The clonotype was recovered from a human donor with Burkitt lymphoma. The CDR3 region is CASSLAGTEAFF. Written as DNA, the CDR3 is TGTGCCAGCAGCTTAGCGGGCACTGAAGCTTTCTTT.